This T cell receptor beta chain was sequenced in a study of shared clonotypes between healthy human individuals. How the authors handled the data: Junction-only sequences without quality scores came from ImmunoSEQ, so filtering differed. The repertoire was sequenced with immunoSEQ multiplex PCR; TCRdb's copy has only in-frame clones and lacks some. Clone size and V and J calls were adopted from that table, with D and trimming inferred from the DNA. The sample includes some 490,000 clones, more than 75% of them seen just once. With regard to this clone: Its antigen is still unknown.

General observations from the study: Represented diversity (both genetic and exposure-history) was limited by the small number of donors.

Among the donors, all were Caucasian adults who lived in Nashville, Tennessee. Unsorted samples, those not sorted, used roughly 100 million PBMCs for genomic DNA. The CDR3 runs 16 residues. V lost 9 bases, J lost 7 bases, and 17 bases stayed unmatched. Germline-derived CDR1 and CDR2 are SEHNR and FQNEAQ (reference sequence). The source is a woman between 40 and 55 years old in good health. Some clones in this sample may be carry-over from other donors' samples. Sequencing was carried out using PBMCs. The chain is built from TRBV7-9 and TRBJ2-2; 7 bases align to TRBD2. CDR3 amino acids: CASTRALARSFGELFF. CDR3 DNA sequence: TGTGCCAGTACGAGGGCACTAGCGCGGTCTTTCGGGGAGCTGTTTTTT.